The rows below give T cell receptor beta chains drawn from one sample of a study of blood T cell repertoires in COVID-19. The assay was immunoSEQ multiplex PCR, and TCRdb's table has in-frame clones only and misses some. The sample has under 75,000 clones; roughly 83% are singletons. The sequenced sample consisted of peripheral blood. The receptors come from a man between 60 and 70 years old with COVID-19, enrolled during active disease. The conserved cysteine and the conserved F or W are not part of the CDR3 here. D genes are given only for firm matches. Expanded clones are given a class, and other clones once, few, many or no size at all.

>TRBV19|TRBJ2-7|TRBD1|few
ASSPKGDRGPYEQY
>TRBV28|TRBJ1-2|.|.
ASSLNWGLLNYGYT
>TRBV11-1|TRBJ2-7|TRBD1|.
ASSVIGGDRNEQY
>TRBV7-2|TRBJ1-1|TRBD1|once
ASSYEWTGDTEAF
>TRBV12-3/TRBV12-4|TRBJ2-1|.|.
ASGGSGWNEQF
>TRBV30|TRBJ1-2|.|.
AWAFGANYGYT
>TRBV10-1|TRBJ1-6|TRBD1|.
ASDRQGRYQLMQSPLH
>TRBV5-1|TRBJ1-4|.|.
ASTDPTASNEKLF
>TRBV28|TRBJ2-5|TRBD2|.
ASRTSGGAETQY
>TRBV2|TRBJ1-2|TRBD1|once
ASSEMGQGDYGYT
>TRBV30|TRBJ2-3|TRBD2|.
AWKLAGGANTQY
>TRBV7-9|TRBJ2-5|.|.
ASSILRGTQY
>TRBV7-9|TRBJ2-3|TRBD1|.
ASSLGAGGLNTQY
>TRBV2|TRBJ1-1|.|.
ASSEALGGNTEAF
>TRBV5-6|TRBJ1-3|.|.
ASSSPGEYSGNTIY
>TRBV9|TRBJ1-3|.|.
ASSDHRTASNSGNTIY
>TRBV30|TRBJ1-1|TRBD1|.
AWRGQGPTEAF
>TRBV10-3|TRBJ2-7|TRBD2|.
AISVVRGLAGGPNEQY
>TRBV11-1|TRBJ1-1|.|.
ASSGIRGTEAF
>TRBV30|TRBJ1-5|.|.
AWSEDSHQPQH
>TRBV18|TRBJ2-7|TRBD1|once
ASSPGTDLSYEQY
>TRBV3-1/TRBV3-2|TRBJ1-3|TRBD1|.
ASSQAGTASGNTIY
>TRBV7-3|TRBJ2-2|.|.
ASRDTGELF
>TRBV3-1/TRBV3-2|TRBJ2-3|TRBD2|once
ASSQESSGGSTDTQY
>TRBV24-1|TRBJ1-4|.|.
ATRGGSNEKLF
>TRBV3-1/TRBV3-2|TRBJ2-7|.|.
ASAPRDSYEQY
>TRBV10-2|TRBJ2-2|TRBD1|.
ASIHSPGQRQIINTGELF
>TRBV19|TRBJ1-5|TRBD1|.
ASSIGTGSLIGNQPQH
>TRBV21-1|TRBJ2-5|.|.
ASSKRQGTVETQY
>TRBV19|TRBJ2-3|TRBD2|.
ASSVSGNTDTQY
>TRBV18|TRBJ1-5|TRBD1|.
ASSPPGTGNNQPQH
>TRBV27|TRBJ1-2|.|.
ASRRGGLGYT
>TRBV18|TRBJ1-1|TRBD1|.
ASSQTGGGDTEAF
>TRBV9|TRBJ2-1|TRBD1|.
ASSVGTGQGYNEQF
>TRBV6-2/TRBV6-3|TRBJ2-2|.|few
ASSYQQGQNTGELF
>TRBV6-5|TRBJ2-5|.|.
ASSPGSQETQY
>TRBV18|TRBJ1-4|.|.
ASSESQEEKLF
>TRBV5-4|TRBJ2-1|TRBD2|once
ASSLVSSGDNNEQF
>TRBV24-1|TRBJ2-2|.|.
ATSSPIFSTGELF
>TRBV12-3/TRBV12-4|TRBJ2-1|.|.
ASSLSLHNEQF
>TRBV18|TRBJ2-3|.|.
ASSPRTTDTQY
>TRBV15|TRBJ2-7|TRBD2|.
ATSSGRLAGTSYEQY
>TRBV19|TRBJ1-1|.|.
ASSVPREAEAF
>TRBV10-2|TRBJ2-7|TRBD1|.
ASRDRTGQSYEQY
>TRBV7-6|TRBJ2-3|TRBD2|.
ASSLSGLARGTQY
>TRBV2|TRBJ2-3|TRBD2|.
ASRGLAGGSADTQY
>TRBV12-3/TRBV12-4|TRBJ1-2|.|.
ASSLTGEYGYT
>TRBV7-6|TRBJ1-2|TRBD1|.
ASSPFGDSNYGYT
>TRBV5-1|TRBJ2-2|.|.
ASSLATGNTGELF
>TRBV24-1|TRBJ2-3|.|.
ATSAADTQY
>TRBV5-3|TRBJ1-2|TRBD1|once
AQAQGAEGYT
>TRBV3-1/TRBV3-2|TRBJ2-1|.|.
ASSHGLGSYNEQF
>TRBV28|TRBJ1-5|.|.
ASSFEYSNQPQH
>TRBV29-1|TRBJ1-1|TRBD1|.
SVGQTGGDTEAF